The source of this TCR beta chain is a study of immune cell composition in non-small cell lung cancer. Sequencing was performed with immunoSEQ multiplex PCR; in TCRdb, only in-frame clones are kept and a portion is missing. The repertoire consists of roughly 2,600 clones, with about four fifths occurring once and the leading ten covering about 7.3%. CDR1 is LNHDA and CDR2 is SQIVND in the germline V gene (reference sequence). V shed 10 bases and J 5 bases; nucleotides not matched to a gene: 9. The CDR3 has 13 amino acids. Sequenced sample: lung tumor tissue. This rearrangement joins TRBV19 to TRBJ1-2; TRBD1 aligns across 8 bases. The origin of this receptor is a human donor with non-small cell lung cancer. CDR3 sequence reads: CATSSRQGYGYTF. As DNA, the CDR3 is TGTGCCACCAGCTCCCGACAGGGGTATGGCTACACCTTC. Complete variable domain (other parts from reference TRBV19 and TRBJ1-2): DGGITQSPKYLFRKEGQNVTLSCEQNLNHDAMYWYRQDPGQGLRLIYYSQIVNDFQKGDIAEGYSVSREKKESFPLTVTSAQKNPTAFYLCATSSRQGYGYTFGSGTRLTVV.